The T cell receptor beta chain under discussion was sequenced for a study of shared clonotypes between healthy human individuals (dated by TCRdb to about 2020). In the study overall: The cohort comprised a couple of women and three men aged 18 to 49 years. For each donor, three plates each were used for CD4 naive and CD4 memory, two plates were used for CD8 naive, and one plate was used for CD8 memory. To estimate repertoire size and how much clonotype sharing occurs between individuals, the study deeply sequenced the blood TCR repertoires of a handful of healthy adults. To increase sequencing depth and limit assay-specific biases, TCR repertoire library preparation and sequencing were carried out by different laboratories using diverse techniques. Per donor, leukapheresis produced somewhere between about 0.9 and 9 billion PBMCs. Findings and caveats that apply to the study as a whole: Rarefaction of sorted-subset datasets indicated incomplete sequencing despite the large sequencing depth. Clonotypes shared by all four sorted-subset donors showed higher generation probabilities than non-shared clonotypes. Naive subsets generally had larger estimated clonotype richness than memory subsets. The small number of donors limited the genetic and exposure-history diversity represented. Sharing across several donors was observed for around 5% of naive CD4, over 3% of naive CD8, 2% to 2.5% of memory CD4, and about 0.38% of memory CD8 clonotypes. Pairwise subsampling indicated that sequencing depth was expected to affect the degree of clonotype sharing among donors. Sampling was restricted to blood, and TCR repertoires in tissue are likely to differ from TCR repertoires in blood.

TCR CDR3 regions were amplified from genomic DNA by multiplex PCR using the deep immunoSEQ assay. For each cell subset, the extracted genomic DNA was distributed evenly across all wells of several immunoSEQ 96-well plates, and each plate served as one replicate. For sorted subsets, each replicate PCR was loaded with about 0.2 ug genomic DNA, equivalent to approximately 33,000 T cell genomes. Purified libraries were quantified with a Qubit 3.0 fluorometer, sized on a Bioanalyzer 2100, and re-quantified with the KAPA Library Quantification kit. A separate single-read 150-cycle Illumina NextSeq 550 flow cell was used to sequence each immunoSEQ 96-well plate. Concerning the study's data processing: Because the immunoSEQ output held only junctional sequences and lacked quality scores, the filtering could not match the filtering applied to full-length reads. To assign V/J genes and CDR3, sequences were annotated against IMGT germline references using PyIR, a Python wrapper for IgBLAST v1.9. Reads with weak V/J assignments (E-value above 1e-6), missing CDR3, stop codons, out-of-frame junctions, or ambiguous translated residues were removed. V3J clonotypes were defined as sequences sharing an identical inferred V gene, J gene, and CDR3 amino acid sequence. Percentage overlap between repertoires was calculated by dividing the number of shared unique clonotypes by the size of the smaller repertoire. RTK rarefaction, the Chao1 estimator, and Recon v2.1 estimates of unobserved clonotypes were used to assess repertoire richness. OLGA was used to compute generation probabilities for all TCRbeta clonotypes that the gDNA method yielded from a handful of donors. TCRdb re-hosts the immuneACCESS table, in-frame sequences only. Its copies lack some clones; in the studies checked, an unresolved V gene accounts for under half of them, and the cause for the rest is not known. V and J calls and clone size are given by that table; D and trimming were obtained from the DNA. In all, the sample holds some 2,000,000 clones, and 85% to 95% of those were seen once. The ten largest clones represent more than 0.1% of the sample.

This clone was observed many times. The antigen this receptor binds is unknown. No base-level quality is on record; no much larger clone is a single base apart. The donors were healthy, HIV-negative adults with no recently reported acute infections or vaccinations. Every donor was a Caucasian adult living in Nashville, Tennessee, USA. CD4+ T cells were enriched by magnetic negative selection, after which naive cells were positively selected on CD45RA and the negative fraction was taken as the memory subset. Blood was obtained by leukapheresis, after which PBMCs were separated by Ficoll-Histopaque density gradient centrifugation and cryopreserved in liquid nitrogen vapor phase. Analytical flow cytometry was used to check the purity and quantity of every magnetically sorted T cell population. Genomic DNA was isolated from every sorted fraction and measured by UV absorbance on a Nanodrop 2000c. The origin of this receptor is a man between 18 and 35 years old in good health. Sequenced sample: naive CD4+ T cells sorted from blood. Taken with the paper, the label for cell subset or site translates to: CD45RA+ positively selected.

The CDR3 here reads CAWSERYYEQYF. The DNA sequence is TGTGCCTGGAGTGAGCGATACTACGAGCAGTACTTC. Recombination joined TRBV30 with TRBJ2-7; confidence is insufficient to name the D gene. The CDR3 numbers 12 residues from cysteine through phenylalanine. Of the read, only the CDR3 DNA is kept; its 36 bases are in frame from base 1. The germline V gene (reference sequence) gives CDR1 as GTSNPN and CDR2 as SVGIG. V is reduced by 1 base and J by 3 bases, leaving a spacing of 7 bases between them.